Each of the 30 T cell receptor beta chains below was sequenced from the same sample in a study of neurological immune-mediated disorders. TCRdb analysed the 5' RACE reads with MiXCR anew, one entry per CDR3 protein. The table has about 65,000 distinct CDR3 sequences, around 4% seen once. The sample taken for sequencing was PBMCs. All receptors come from a man aged 50 or older with multiple sclerosis.

This clonotype has ten or more counts. The J gene is TRBJ1-1, the V gene TRBV7-9; no clear D gene. The CDR3 loop spans 13 amino acids. Germline CDR1 SEHNR, CDR2 FQNEAQ (reference sequence). Trimming took 1 base from V and 4 from J, leaving 7 bases between them. The CDR3 DNA reads as TGTGCCAGCAGCTTAGGGGCCACCACTGAAGCTTTCTTT. Translated: CASSLGATTEAFF.

This clonotype was recorded at least ten times. This chain uses TRBV29-1 with TRBJ2-1; D is perhaps TRBD2 (5 bases). The CDR3 is 12 amino acids. V gave up 7 bases and J gave up 8 bases, with 15 bases separating them. Germline CDR1 reads SQVTM; CDR2 reads ANQGSEA. The chain's CDR3 is CSALTDFYEQFF. Here the CDR3 DNA reads TGCAGCGCCCTGACGGACTTCTATGAGCAGTTCTTC.

This clonotype was seen at least ten times. The chain couples TRBV12-3 or TRBV12-4 to TRBJ1-1; 10 bases are shared with TRBD1. The CDR3 consists of 15 residues. V gave up 6 bases and J gave up 4 bases; unmatched junction bases: 8. The CDR3 nucleotides read TGTGCCAGCAGCCTGAGGACAGGGGGGACCACTGAAGCTTTCTTT. Protein: CASSLRTGGTTEAFF.

This clonotype qualifies as large. The chain uses TRBV7-8 and TRBJ2-2; D unclear. The CDR3 covers 13 residues. Trimming pared 5 bases from V and 6 bases from J, leaving 10 bases between. Germline CDR1 SGHVS, CDR2 FQNEAQ. In nucleotides, the CDR3 is TGTGCCAGCAGCCACGTTTGGCCCGGGGAGCTGTTTTTT. Translated: CASSHVWPGELFF.

Ten or more counts support this clonotype. This could be a read error, since a much larger clone is one nucleotide away. CDR3 sequence reads: CASSRTRATGELFF. In nucleotides, the CDR3 is TGTGCCAGCAGTAGGACTAGAGCTACCGGGGAGCTGTTTTTT. V is TRBV28 and J is TRBJ2-2; 7 nucleotides agree with TRBD2. With 5 bases clipped from V and 5 bases from J, the junction kept 5 bases outside the gene matches. In germline, CDR1 is MDHEN, CDR2 SYDVKM. This CDR3 is 14 amino acids long. The whole variable domain, remainder taken from reference TRBV28 and TRBJ2-2, is DVKVTQSSRYLVKRTGEKVFLECVQDMDHENMFWYRQDPGLGLRLIYFSYDVKMKEKGDIPEGYSVSREKKERFSLILESASTNQTSMYLCASSRTRATGELFFGEGSRLTVL.

This clonotype was detected many times. V and J are TRBV5-1 and TRBJ2-1, with 8 nucleotides matching TRBD1. With V trimmed by 2 bases and J by 9 bases, 16 bases remained unmatched. This CDR3 is built from 17 residues. CDR1 is SGHRS and CDR2 is YFSETQ in the germline V gene. CDR3 coding DNA: TGCGCCAGCAGCTTCAACGCTGGGACGACAGGGGCTGGTGAGCAGTTCTTC. This codes for CASSFNAGTTGAGEQFF.

This clonotype was recorded many times. The chain uses TRBV20-1 and TRBJ2-5, with D perhaps TRBD2 (5 bases). The CDR3 loop spans 16 amino acids. The germline V gene encodes CDR1 DFQATT and CDR2 SNEGSKA (reference sequence). V shed 2 bases and J shed 4 bases, with 20 bases lying between them. The DNA for the CDR3 is TGCAGTGCTAGACTGGAGTGGCGGAGGTGGGGAGAGACCCAGTACTTC. This codes for CSARLEWRRWGETQYF.

This clonotype has just a few counts. The chain has TRBV6-1 and TRBJ2-1; D is perhaps TRBD1 or TRBD2 (6 bases each). The germline V gene has CDR1 MNHNS and CDR2 SASEGT. V was pared by 2 bases and J by 10 bases, with 18 bases between. This CDR3 has 15 amino acids. In DNA, the CDR3 is TGTGCCAGCAGTGAACCGGGACACGCAAGCGGGGAGCAGTTCTTC. Translating gives CASSEPGHASGEQFF.

This clonotype was seen ten or more times. V usage is TRBV14 and J usage is TRBJ2-7, with 9 positions matching TRBD1. This CDR3 has 16 residues. With V trimmed by 1 base and J by 2 bases, 6 bases remained unmatched. Germline CDR1 SGHDN, CDR2 FVKESK. CDR3 DNA: TGTGCCAGCAGCCAAGCTAGAGGACAGGGGCCCTACGAGCAGTACTTC. It is translated as CASSQARGQGPYEQYF.

This clonotype was detected ten times or more. The chain joins TRBV4-1 to TRBJ1-1, with D possibly being TRBD1 (6 bases). V was cut by 0 bases and J by 0 bases, with 8 bases left in between. Per the germline V gene, CDR1 is MGHRA and CDR2 is YSYEKL. The CDR3 extends over 15 amino acids. CDR3 DNA: TGCGCCAGCAGCCAAGATCGGACAGTGAACACTGAAGCTTTCTTT. Amino acids: CASSQDRTVNTEAFF.

The chain combines TRBV5-1 with TRBJ1-1; a possible D gene is TRBD1 (5 bases). CDR3 length: 16 amino acids. Germline loops: CDR1 SGHRS, CDR2 YFSETQ. V was trimmed by 4 bases and J by 3 bases, leaving 19 bases between them. Here the CDR3 DNA reads TGCGCCAGCAGCCCCACTTTGGCGGGGGTTGACACTGAAGCTTTCTTT. Amino acid sequence: CASSPTLAGVDTEAFF.

This clonotype appeared a few times. The chain couples TRBV12-3 or TRBV12-4 to TRBJ2-4; D is perhaps TRBD1 or TRBD2 (5 bases each). Trimming removed 3 bases at V and 6 bases at J, with 24 bases between. The CDR3 runs to 18 residues. CDR3 residues: CASSFRADFSKRGNIQYF. CDR3 nucleotide sequence: TGTGCCAGCAGTTTTAGGGCCGACTTCTCGAAGAGGGGAAACATTCAGTACTTC.

The table lists this clonotype with many counts. The J gene is TRBJ2-5, the V gene TRBV7-2; 9 bases align to TRBD2. Germline V gives CDR1 SGHTA, CDR2 FQGNSA. The CDR3 has 16 amino acids. The J segment lost 2 bases and the V segment lost 1 base, leaving 5 bases of the junction unmatched. The chain's CDR3 is CASSLGSSGGQETQYF. Here the CDR3 DNA reads TGTGCCAGCAGCTTAGGGTCCAGCGGGGGGCAAGAGACCCAGTACTTC.

The sample holds many counts of this clonotype. V usage is TRBV5-1 and J usage is TRBJ2-1, with 9 bases identical to TRBD1. The CDR3 extends over 11 amino acids. Germline CDR1 reads SGHRS; CDR2 reads YFSETQ. V dropped 4 bases and J dropped 16; count of bases not matched to a gene: 6. CDR3 protein: CASSPDRGIFF. The DNA of the CDR3 is TGCGCCAGCAGCCCGGACAGGGGAATCTTCTTC. The variable domain in full, with the rest retrieved from reference TRBV5-1 and TRBJ2-1, is KAGVTQTPRYLIKTRGQQVTLSCSPISGHRSVSWYQQTPGQGLQFLFEYFSETQRNKGNFPGRFSGRQFSNSRSEMNVSTLELGDSALYLCASSPDRGIFFGPGTRLTVL.

This clonotype was counted ten times or more. CDR3 DNA: TGTGCCAGCAGCCACCTTAGCGGGCCAAAAACTGGGGCCAACGTCCTGACTTTC. It encodes CASSHLSGPKTGANVLTF. The V and J genes are TRBV7-6 and TRBJ2-6; 7 bases are a match to TRBD2. Germline V gene data show CDR1 as SGHVS and CDR2 as FNYEAQ. The CDR3 sequence is 18 residues long. With 5 bases clipped from V and 2 bases from J, the junction kept 12 bases outside the gene matches.

This clonotype occurred many times. This chain links TRBV9 with TRBJ1-1; 8 nucleotides agree with TRBD1. In germline, CDR1 is SGDLS, CDR2 YYNGEE. CDR3 size: 12 residues. The J segment lost 11 bases and the V segment lost 3 bases, leaving 6 bases of the junction unmatched. CDR3 residues: CASSGAGGWAFF. CDR3 sequence (DNA): TGTGCCAGCAGCGGAGCAGGGGGCTGGGCTTTCTTT.

Many counts were recorded for this clonotype. The gene calls are TRBV7-2 and TRBJ1-4; tentatively, D is TRBD1 (5 bases). The CDR3 totals 16 residues. CDR1 is SGHTA, CDR2 FQGNSA, per germline. V lost 1 base and J 6 bases, leaving 15 bases between the germline ends. The CDR3 here is CASSLVAGRRHEKLFF. DNA for the CDR3: TGTGCCAGCAGCTTAGTCGCGGGGCGGCGGCATGAAAAACTGTTTTTT.

This clonotype has a count of ten or more. The J gene is TRBJ1-5, the V gene TRBV4-1, with a possible D match to TRBD1 (5 bases). Germline CDR1 reads MGHRA; CDR2 reads YSYEKL. The germline V and J ends were trimmed by 4 bases and 3 bases, with 13 bases remaining between them. CDR3 length: 15 amino acids. The CDR3 sequence: CASSPATASNQPQHF. The CDR3, as DNA: TGCGCCAGCAGCCCGGCGACAGCCTCCAATCAGCCCCAGCATTTT.

This clonotype has ten or more counts. V usage is TRBV12-3 or TRBV12-4 and J usage is TRBJ2-2; D is perhaps TRBD1 (6 bases). The CDR3 contains 16 residues. The V and J ends lost 3 bases and 2 bases respectively, with 13 bases between them. The CDR3 reads CASSLGTPTNTGELFF. As DNA, the CDR3 is TGTGCCAGCAGTTTGGGGACACCTACTAACACCGGGGAGCTGTTTTTT.

This clonotype was observed many times. The genes are TRBV5-1 and TRBJ2-5; 8 bases agree with TRBD2. CDR3 length: 14 amino acids. J gave up 1 base and V 4 bases, and 3 bases lay outside the gene matches. Germline-derived CDR1 and CDR2 are SGHRS and YFSETQ. In nucleotides, the CDR3 is TGCGCCAGCAGCCCGCGGGGGGCCCAAGAGACCCAGTACTTC. It yields the protein CASSPRGAQETQYF.

This clonotype has a count of ten or more. Its ends do not fully match the called genes, so a read error is possible. The chain links TRBV7-2 to TRBJ1-2; D gene unclear. CDR1 is SGHTA, CDR2 FQGNSA, per germline. The length of the CDR3 is 14 residues. The CDR3 DNA is TGTGCCAGCACCTTAAGTCAGGATAACTATGGCTACACCTTC. It codes for CASTLSQDNYGYTF.

CDR3 residues: CASSEGGARNQPQHF. The CDR3 DNA is TGTGCCAGCAGTGAAGGAGGCGCCCGCAATCAGCCCCAGCATTTT. The rearrangement uses TRBV6-1 and TRBJ1-5; the D is unclear. The CDR3 is 15 residues long. V lost 1 base and J 2 bases, leaving 9 bases between the germline ends. Germline lookup yields CDR1 MNHNS and CDR2 SASEGT.

This clonotype was counted ten times or more. The chain joins TRBV12-3 or TRBV12-4 to TRBJ1-1; 9 bases agree with TRBD1. V dropped 2 bases and J dropped 0; count of bases not matched to a gene: 7. CDR3 length: 17 residues. The DNA of the CDR3 is TGTGCCAGCAGTTTATCAGTCGGGACAGGGTTGAACACTGAAGCTTTCTTT. Translated: CASSLSVGTGLNTEAFF.

This clonotype was counted at least ten times. The chain has TRBV14 and TRBJ1-4; D is perhaps TRBD1 (5 bases). The V end was cut by 0 bases, the J end by 7 bases, with 9 bases between. CDR1 and CDR2 from the germline V gene are SGHDN and FVKESK. There are 14 residues in the CDR3. The CDR3 coding sequence is TGTGCCAGCAGCCAAGACGGGACCCGTGAAAAACTGTTTTTT. Its translation is CASSQDGTREKLFF.

This clonotype was recorded at least ten times. The V and J genes are TRBV5-1 and TRBJ2-5; 12 bases align to TRBD2. The CDR3 runs to 17 residues. Trimming took 0 bases from V and 2 from J; bases not matched to a gene: 5. Germline V CDR1 and CDR2: SGHRS, YFSETQ. The CDR3 region is CASSLAGLAGLQETQYF. CDR3 sequence (DNA): TGCGCCAGCAGCTTGGCCGGACTAGCGGGGCTTCAAGAGACCCAGTACTTC.

In DNA, the CDR3 is TGCAGCGTTGAGGCCGGTTCGGTCACTGAAGCTTTCTTT. Translating gives CSVEAGSVTEAFF. The genes are TRBV29-1 and TRBJ1-1; D is uncertain. Germline CDR1 reads SQVTM; CDR2 reads ANQGSEA. The ends were cut back, 3 bases at V and 4 bases at J, with 12 bases in the middle. The CDR3 spans 13 residues.

This clonotype was seen a few times. The chain recombines TRBV7-7 with TRBJ2-5, with 9 positions matching TRBD2. Germline-derived CDR1 and CDR2 are SSHAT and FNYEAQ (reference sequence). Losses at the gene ends were 2 bases for V and 5 bases for J; bases not matched to a gene: 18. The CDR3 loop spans 19 amino acids. This CDR3 is CASSLIGPPSGGLGETQYF. In DNA form, the CDR3 reads TGTGCCAGCAGCTTAATCGGACCCCCCAGCGGGGGGTTGGGGGAGACCCAGTACTTC. Full variable domain (rest looked up from reference TRBV7-7 and TRBJ2-5): GAGVSQSPRYKVTKRGQDVTLRCDPISSHATLYWYQQALGQGPEFLTYFNYEAQPDKSGLPSDRFSAERPEGSISTLTIQRTEQRDSAMYRCASSLIGPPSGGLGETQYFGPGTRLLVL.

This clonotype was counted ten times or more. The chain employs TRBV20-1 and TRBJ2-1; 8 nucleotides line up with TRBD2. This CDR3 contains 16 residues. V lost 3 bases to trimming and J lost 4 bases; unmatched junction nucleotides: 11. Germline CDR1 is DFQATT and CDR2 is SNEGSKA (reference sequence). In nucleotides, the CDR3 is TGCAGTGCTAGGGAATTTAACGGGGGGGCATACAATGAGCAGTTCTTC. Translation: CSAREFNGGAYNEQFF.

This clonotype has ten or more counts. The chain uses TRBV6-5 and TRBJ1-3; D is undetermined. Trimming removed 7 bases from V and 0 bases from J, with 10 bases in between. The CDR3 is 14 residues long. Germline-derived CDR1 and CDR2 are MNHEY and SVGAGI. The CDR3 reads CASKPSISGNTIYF. In DNA form, the CDR3 reads TGTGCCAGCAAACCATCGATCTCTGGAAACACCATATATTTT.

This clonotype was counted many times. The genes are TRBV7-9 and TRBJ1-4; D is possibly TRBD1 (5 bases). Germline CDR1 SEHNR, CDR2 FQNEAQ (reference sequence). Deletions cut 5 bases from V and 7 bases from J, with 14 bases between. The CDR3 consists of 14 residues. CDR3 protein: CASSLGGVGEKLFF. In DNA form, the CDR3 reads TGTGCCAGCAGCCTGGGGGGGGTCGGTGAAAAACTGTTTTTT.